The clone carrying this T cell receptor beta chain was observed a single time. Germline and junction disagree at one end, which may indicate a read error. The PCR had 60 Vbeta and 13 Jbeta primers. Only in-frame clones appear in the TCRdb table, and some are missing; sequencing was by immunoSEQ multiplex PCR. The sample lists a few hundred thousand clones, around 80% occurring once. This specimen belongs to a study of cytomegalovirus exposure and HLA in healthy donors. Germline-derived CDR1 and CDR2 are SGHRS and YFSETQ. The CDR3 loop spans 12 amino acids. The receptor was isolated from a man aged 25-40 years in good health and CMV-seronegative. Specimen: PBMCs. The V call is TRBV5-1, the J call TRBJ1-2; the match to TRBD1 covers 7 bases. The CDR3 loop reads CASTDGQAPPFF. As DNA, the CDR3 is TGCGCCAGCACCGACGGACAGGCACCCCCATTCTTC.